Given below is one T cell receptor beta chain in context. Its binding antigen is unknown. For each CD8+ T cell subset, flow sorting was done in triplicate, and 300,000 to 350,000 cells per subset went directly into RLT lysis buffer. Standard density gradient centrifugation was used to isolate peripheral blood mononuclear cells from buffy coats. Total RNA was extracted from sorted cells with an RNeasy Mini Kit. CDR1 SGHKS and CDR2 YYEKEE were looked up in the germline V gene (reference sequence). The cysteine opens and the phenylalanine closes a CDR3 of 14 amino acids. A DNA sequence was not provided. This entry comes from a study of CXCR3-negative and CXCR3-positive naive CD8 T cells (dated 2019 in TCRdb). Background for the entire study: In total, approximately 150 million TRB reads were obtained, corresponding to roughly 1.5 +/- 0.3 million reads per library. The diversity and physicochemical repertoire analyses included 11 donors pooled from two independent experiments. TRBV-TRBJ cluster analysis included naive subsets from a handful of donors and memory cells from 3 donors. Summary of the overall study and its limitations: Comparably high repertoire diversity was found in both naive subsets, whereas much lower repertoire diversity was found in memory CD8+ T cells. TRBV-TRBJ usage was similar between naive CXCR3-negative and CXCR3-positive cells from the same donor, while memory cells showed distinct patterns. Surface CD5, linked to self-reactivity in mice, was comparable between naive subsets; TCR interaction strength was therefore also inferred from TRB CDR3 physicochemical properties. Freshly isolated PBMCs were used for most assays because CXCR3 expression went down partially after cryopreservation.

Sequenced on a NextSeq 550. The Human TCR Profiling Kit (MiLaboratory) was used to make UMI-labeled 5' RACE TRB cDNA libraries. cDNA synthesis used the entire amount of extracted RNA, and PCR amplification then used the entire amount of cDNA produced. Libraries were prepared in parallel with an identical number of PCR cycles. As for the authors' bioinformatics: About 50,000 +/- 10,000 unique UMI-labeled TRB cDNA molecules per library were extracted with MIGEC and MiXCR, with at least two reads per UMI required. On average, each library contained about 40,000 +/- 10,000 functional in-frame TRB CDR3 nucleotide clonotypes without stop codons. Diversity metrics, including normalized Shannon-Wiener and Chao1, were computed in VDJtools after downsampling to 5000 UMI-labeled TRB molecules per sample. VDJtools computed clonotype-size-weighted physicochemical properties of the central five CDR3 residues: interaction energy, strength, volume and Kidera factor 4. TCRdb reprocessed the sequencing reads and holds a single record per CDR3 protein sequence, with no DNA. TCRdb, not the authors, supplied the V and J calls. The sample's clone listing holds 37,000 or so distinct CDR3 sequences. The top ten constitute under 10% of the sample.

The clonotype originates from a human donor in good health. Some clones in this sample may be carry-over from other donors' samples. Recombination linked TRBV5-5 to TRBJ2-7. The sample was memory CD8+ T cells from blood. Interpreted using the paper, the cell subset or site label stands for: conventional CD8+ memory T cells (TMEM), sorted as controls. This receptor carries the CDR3 CASSLGPHPYEQYF. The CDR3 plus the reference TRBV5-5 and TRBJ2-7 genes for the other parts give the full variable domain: DAGVTQSPTHLIKTRGQQVTLRCSPISGHKSVSWYQQVLGQGPQFIFQYYEKEERGRGNFPDRFSARQFPNYSSELNVNALLLGDSALYLCASSLGPHPYEQYFGPGTRLTVT.